A single sample is the source of the 2 T cell receptor beta chains below, sequenced in a study of Ad26.COV2.S vaccination and SARS-CoV-2 variants. Noted treatment: 15 to 20 received Ad26.COV2.S at low or high dose, single or two shots; roughly five received placebo; per-sample allocation not given. Repertoires come from day 63 after the first vaccine or placebo injection. The assay was immunoSEQ multiplex PCR, and TCRdb's table has in-frame clones only and misses some. The sample has 200,000 to 300,000 clones; around 89% are singletons. The sample in question was peripheral blood, obtained in a trial of Ad26.COV2.S vaccine versus placebo. Receptors were obtained from a person between 18 and 65 years old who received the Ad26.COV2.S COVID-19 vaccine or a placebo.

J is TRBJ2-7 and V is TRBV25-1; TRBD2 matches 9 bases. The CDR3 covers 15 residues. Trimming took 6 bases from V and 4 from J; bases not matched to a gene: 10. The germline gives CDR1 MGHDK, CDR2 SYGVNS. CDR3 DNA: TGTGCCAGCAGCGGTTGGGGGACTAGCAGTTACGAGCAGTACTTC. The encoded protein is CASSGWGTSSYEQYF.

The chain links TRBV27 to TRBJ2-6, with TRBD1 matching over 7 bases. The J segment lost 0 bases and the V segment lost 6 bases, leaving 14 bases of the junction unmatched. Germline values: CDR1 MNHEY, CDR2 SMNVEV (reference sequence). The CDR3 is 19 amino acids. The CDR3 bases are TGTGCCAGCAGCCTAAATCCGGGACAGCCCTTCTCTGGGGCCAACGTCCTGACTTTC. Translating gives CASSLNPGQPFSGANVLTF.